The 3 T cell receptor beta chains reported below all come from one sample, sequenced in a study of blood T cell repertoires in COVID-19. Only in-frame clones appear in the TCRdb table, and some are missing; sequencing was by immunoSEQ multiplex PCR. The table lists about 35,000 clones, approximately 87% of them singletons, with 40% to 50% in the top ten. The sample consisted of peripheral blood. These receptors were collected from a human donor in a cohort sampled during active COVID-19.

The chain has TRBV5-5 and TRBJ2-1, with no clear D. The CDR3 length is 14 residues. Germline lookup yields CDR1 SGHKS and CDR2 YYEKEE (reference sequence). V gave up 0 bases and J gave up 7 bases, with 11 bases separating them. In nucleotides, the CDR3 is TGTGCCAGCAGCTTGGGGGTCGGGTTGAATGAGCAGTTCTTC. It encodes CASSLGVGLNEQFF.

The chain couples TRBV11-3 to TRBJ2-3; a possible D gene is TRBD1 (5 bases). The V end was cut by 5 bases, the J end by 0 bases, with 18 bases between. Germline V gene sequence: CDR1 SGHNT, CDR2 YENEEA. The CDR3 spans 17 residues. The CDR3 protein is CASSGPSPQGSTDTQYF. The CDR3 nucleotides are TGTGCCAGCAGCGGACCCTCCCCCCAGGGCAGCACAGATACGCAGTATTTT.

The chain recombines TRBV19 with TRBJ1-2; 8 bases map to TRBD1. The germline gives CDR1 LNHDA, CDR2 SQIVND (reference sequence). The CDR3 sequence is 15 residues long. V shed 6 bases, J shed 7 bases, and the junction held 13 bases outside the gene matches. The CDR3 coding sequence is TGTGCCAGTAGACCCCCAGGTCAGGGGGCTTTTGGCTACACCTTC. Translation: CASRPPGQGAFGYTF. Filled out from reference TRBV19 and TRBJ1-2, the complete variable domain reads DGGITQSPKYLFRKEGQNVTLSCEQNLNHDAMYWYRQDPGQGLRLIYYSQIVNDFQKGDIAEGYSVSREKKESFPLTVTSAQKNPTAFYLCASRPPGQGAFGYTFGSGTRLTVV.